This paragraph reports one TCR beta chain. This sample stems from a study of blood T cell repertoires in COVID-19. The CDR3 contains 14 residues. Germline V CDR1 and CDR2: MNHEY, SVGAGI. After removal of 6 bases from V and 5 bases from J, the junction contained 9 bases not matched to a gene. Sequencing used immunoSEQ multiplex PCR; TCRdb keeps in-frame clones, though not all of them. The repertoire includes 350,000 to 450,000 clones, about nine tenths of them detected once, and approximately 1.5% sits in the top ten. This chain joins TRBV6-5 and TRBJ1-1; 7 bases align to TRBD1. The source is a middle-aged woman with COVID-19, enrolled during active disease. Source material: peripheral blood. Here the CDR3 reads CASSLTGRRTEAFF. CDR3 in DNA: TGTGCCAGCAGCCTGACAGGGAGACGGACTGAAGCTTTCTTT.